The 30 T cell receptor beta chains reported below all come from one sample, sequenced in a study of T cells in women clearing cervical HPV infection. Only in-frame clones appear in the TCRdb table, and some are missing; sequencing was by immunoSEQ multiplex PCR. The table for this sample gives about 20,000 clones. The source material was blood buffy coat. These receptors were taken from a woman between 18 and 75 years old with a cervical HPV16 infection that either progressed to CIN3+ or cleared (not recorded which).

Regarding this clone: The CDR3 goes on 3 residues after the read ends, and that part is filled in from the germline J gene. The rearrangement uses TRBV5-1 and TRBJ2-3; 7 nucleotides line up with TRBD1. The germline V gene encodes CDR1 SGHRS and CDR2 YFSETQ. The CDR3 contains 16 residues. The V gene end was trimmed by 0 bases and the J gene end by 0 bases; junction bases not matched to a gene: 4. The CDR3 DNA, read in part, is TGCGCCAGCAGCTTGGGGGACAGCCCTAGCACAGATACG. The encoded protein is CASSLGDSPSTDT. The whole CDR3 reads CASSLGDSPSTDTQYF.

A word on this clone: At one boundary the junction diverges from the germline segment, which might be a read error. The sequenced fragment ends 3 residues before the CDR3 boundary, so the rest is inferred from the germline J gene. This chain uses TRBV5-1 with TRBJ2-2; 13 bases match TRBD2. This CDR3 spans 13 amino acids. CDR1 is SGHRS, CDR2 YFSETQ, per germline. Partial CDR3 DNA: TGCGCCAGCAGCAGCGGGACTAGCGGGGTG. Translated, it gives CASSSGTSGV. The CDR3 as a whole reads CASSSGTSGVLFF.

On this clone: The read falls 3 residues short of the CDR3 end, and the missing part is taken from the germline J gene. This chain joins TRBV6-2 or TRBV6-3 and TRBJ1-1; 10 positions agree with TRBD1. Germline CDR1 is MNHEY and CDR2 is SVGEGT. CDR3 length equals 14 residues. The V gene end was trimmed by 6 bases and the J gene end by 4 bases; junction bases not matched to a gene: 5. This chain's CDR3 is CASSRTGGGTEAFF. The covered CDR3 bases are TGTGCCAGCAGCCGGACAGGGGGAGGCACTGAA.

The covered CDR3 bases are TGCAGTGCTAGAACCGGGACAGCGAACACCGGGGAG. This sequence encodes CSARTGTANTGE. The whole CDR3 sequence reads CSARTGTANTGELFF. The chain links TRBV20-1 to TRBJ2-2, with TRBD1 matching 7 bases. The observed sequence ends 3 residues before the CDR3 terminus, with the missing tail filled in from the germline J gene. CDR1 and CDR2 from the germline V gene are DFQATT and SNEGSKA (reference sequence). The CDR3 runs 15 residues. V trimming: 2 bases; J trimming: 0 bases; junction bases outside the gene matches: 3.

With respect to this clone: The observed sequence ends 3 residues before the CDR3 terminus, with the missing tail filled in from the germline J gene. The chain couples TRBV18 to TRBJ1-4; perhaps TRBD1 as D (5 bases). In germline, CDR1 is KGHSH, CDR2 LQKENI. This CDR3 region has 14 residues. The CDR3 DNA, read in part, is TGTGCCAGCTCACCGGCAAGGGGTAATTCACCA. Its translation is CASSPARGNSP. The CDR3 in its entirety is CASSPARGNSPLFF. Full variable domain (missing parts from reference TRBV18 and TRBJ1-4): NAGVMQNPRHLVRRRGQEARLRCSPMKGHSHVYWYRQLPEEGLKFMVYLQKENIIDESGMPKERFSAEFPKEGPSILRIQQVVRGDSAAYFCASSPARGNSPLFFGSGTQLSVL.

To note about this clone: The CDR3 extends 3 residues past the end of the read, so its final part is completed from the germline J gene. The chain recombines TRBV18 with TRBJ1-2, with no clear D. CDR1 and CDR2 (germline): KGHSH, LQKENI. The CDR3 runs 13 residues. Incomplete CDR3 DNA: TGTGCCAGCTCACCACGGCGGGCGTACGAC. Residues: CASSPRRAYD. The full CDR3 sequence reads CASSPRRAYDYTF.

CDR3: CAWSVAGTGYGANVLFF. The DNA read from the CDR3 is TGTGCCTGGAGTGTAGCCGGGACAGGGTATGGGGCCAACGTA. This chain joins TRBV30 and TRBJ1-4, with 9 bases fitting TRBD1. The CDR3 end is not reached by the read, which stops 3 residues before it; the germline J gene fills it in. In germline, CDR1 is GTSNPN, CDR2 SVGIG (reference sequence). The CDR3 covers 17 residues.

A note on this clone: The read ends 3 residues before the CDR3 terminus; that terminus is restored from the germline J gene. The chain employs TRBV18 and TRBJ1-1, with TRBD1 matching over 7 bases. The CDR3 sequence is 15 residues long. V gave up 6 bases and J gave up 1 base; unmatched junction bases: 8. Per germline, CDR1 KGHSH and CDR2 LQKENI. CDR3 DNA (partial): TGTGCCAGCTCCTTTGGAGGGACAGCGAACACTGAA. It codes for CASSFGGTANTE. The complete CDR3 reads CASSFGGTANTEAFF.

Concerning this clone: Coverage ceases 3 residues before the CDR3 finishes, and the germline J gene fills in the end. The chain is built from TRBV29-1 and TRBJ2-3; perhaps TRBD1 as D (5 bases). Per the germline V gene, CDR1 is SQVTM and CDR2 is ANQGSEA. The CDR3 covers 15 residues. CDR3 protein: CSAGTDRSDQETQYF. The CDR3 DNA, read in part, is TGCAGCGCCGGAACAGACAGATCCGATCAAGAGACG.

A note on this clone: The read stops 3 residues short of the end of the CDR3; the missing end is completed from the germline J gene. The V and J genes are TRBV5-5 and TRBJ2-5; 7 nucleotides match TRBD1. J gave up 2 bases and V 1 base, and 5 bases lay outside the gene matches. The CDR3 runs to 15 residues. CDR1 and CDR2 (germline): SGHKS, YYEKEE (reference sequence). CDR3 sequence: CASSLQQGLQETQYF. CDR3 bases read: TGTGCCAGCAGCTTGCAACAGGGGCTTCAAGAGACC.

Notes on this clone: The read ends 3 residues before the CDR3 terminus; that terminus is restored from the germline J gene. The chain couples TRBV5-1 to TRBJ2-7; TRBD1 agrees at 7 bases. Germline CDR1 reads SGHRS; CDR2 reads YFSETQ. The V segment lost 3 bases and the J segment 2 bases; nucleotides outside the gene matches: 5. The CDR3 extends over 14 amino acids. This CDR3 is CASSSWTGPYEQYF. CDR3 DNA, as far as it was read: TGCGCCAGCAGCTCATGGACAGGACCCTACGAG.

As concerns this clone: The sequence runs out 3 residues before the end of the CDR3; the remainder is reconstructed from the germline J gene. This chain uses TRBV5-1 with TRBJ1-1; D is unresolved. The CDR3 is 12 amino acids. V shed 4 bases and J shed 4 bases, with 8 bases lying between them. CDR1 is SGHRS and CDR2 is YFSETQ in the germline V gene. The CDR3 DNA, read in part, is TGCGCCAGCAGCCTGTACGGCACTGAA. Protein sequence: CASSLYGTE. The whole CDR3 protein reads CASSLYGTEAFF.

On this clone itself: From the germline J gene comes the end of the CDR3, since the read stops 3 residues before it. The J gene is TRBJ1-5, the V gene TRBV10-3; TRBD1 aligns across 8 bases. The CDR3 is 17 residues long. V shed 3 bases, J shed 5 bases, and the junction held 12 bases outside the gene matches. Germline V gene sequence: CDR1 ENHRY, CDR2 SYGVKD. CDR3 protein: CAISEDLTDRVHQPQHF. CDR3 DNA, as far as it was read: TGTGCCATCAGTGAAGACTTAACGGACAGGGTGCATCAGCCC.

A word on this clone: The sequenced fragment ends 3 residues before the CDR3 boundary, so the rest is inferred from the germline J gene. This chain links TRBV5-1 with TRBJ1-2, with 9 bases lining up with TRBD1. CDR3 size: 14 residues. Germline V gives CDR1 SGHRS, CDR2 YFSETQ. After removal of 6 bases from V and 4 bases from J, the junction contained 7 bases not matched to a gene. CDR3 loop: CASTGGTGFYGYTF. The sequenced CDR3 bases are TGCGCCAGCACCGGGGGGACAGGGTTCTATGGC.

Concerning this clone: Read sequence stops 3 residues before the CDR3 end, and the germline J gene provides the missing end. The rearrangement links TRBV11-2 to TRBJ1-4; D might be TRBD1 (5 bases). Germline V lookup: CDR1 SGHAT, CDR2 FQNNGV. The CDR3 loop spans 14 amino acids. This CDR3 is CASSSQGFDSPLFF. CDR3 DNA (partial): TGTGCCAGCAGCTCTCAGGGTTTTGATTCACCA.

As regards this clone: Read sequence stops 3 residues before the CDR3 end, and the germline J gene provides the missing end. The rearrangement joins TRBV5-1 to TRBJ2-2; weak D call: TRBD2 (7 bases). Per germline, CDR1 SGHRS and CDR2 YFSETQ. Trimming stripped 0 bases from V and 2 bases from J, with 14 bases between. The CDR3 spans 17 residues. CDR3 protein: CASSLVGGPPNTGELFF. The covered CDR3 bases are TGCGCCAGCAGCTTGGTGGGGGGGCCGCCTAACACCGGGGAG.

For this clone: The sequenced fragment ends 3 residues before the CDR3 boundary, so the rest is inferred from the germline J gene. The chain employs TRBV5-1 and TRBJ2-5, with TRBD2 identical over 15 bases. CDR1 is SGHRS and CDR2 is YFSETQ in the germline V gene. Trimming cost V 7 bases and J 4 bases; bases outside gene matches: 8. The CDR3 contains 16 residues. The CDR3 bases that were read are TGCGCCAGCTCGTTAGGACTAGCGGGAGGGCCAGAGACC. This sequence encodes CASSLGLAGGPET. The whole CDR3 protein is CASSLGLAGGPETQYF.

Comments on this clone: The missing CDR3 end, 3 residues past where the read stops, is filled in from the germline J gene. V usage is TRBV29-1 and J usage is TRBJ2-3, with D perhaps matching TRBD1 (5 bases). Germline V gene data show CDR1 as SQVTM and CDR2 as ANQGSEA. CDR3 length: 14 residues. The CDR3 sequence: CSVIQEVGLGSQYF. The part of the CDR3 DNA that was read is TGCAGCGTTATCCAGGAAGTGGGGCTAGGGTCG.

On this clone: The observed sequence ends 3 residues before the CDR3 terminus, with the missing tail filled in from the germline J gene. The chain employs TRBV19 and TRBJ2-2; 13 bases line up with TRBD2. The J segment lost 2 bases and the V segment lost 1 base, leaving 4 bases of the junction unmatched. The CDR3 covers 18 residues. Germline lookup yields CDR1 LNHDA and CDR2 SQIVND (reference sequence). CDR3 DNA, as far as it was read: TGTGCCAGTAGTATAGCCGGACTAGCGGGAGAAAACACCGGGGAG. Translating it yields CASSIAGLAGENTGE. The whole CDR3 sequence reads CASSIAGLAGENTGELFF.

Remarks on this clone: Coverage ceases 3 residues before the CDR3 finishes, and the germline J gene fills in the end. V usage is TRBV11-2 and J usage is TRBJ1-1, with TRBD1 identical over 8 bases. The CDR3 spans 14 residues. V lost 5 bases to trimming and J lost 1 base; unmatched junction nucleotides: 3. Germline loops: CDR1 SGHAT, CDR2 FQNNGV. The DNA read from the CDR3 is TGTGCCAGCAGCCAGGGGGCGGGGAACACTGAA. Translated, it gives CASSQGAGNTE. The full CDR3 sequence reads CASSQGAGNTEAFF.

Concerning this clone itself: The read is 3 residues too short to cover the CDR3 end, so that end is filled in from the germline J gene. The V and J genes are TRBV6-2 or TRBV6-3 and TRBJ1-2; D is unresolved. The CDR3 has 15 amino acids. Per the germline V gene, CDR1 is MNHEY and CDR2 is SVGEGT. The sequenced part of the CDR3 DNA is TGTGCCAGCAGTCCGCAAGCGGAACTCACAGATACC. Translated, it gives CASSPQAELTDT. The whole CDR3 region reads CASSPQAELTDTYTF.

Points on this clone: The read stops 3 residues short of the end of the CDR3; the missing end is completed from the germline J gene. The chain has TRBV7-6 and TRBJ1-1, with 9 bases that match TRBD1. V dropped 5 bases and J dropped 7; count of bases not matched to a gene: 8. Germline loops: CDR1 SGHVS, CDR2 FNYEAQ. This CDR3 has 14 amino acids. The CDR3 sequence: CASSPRTGDSEAFF. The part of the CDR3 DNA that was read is TGTGCCAGCAGCCCCCGGACAGGGGACAGTGAA.

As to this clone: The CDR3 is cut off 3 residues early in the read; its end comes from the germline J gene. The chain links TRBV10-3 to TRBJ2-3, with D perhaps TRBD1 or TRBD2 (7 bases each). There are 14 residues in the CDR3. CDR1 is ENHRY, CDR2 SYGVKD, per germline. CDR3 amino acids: CAISQQGEGSSQYF. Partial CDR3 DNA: TGTGCCATCAGTCAGCAGGGGGAGGGCTCTTCG.

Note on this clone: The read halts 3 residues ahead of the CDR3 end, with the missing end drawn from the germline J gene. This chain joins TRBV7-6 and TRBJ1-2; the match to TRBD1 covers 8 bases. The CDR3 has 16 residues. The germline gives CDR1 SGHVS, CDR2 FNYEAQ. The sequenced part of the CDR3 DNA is TGTGCCAGCAGCTTAGTGTCTAGCGGACAGGGAGATACC. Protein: CASSLVSSGQGDT. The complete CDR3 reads CASSLVSSGQGDTYTF.

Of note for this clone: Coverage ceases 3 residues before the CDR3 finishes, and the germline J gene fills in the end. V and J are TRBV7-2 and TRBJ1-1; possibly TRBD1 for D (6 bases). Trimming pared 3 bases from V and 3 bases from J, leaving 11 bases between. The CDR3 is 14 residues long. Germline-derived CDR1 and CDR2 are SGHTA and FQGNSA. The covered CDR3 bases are TGTGCCAGCAGCTTGGGGGCGAGGTACACTGAA. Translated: CASSLGARYTE. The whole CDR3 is CASSLGARYTEAFF.

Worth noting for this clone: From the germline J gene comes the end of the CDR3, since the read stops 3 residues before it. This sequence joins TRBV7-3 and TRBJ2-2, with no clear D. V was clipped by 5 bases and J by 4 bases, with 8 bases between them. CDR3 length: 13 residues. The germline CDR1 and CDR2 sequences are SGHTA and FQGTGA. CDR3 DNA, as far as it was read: TGTGCCAGCAGCCCGACATTCACCGGGGAG. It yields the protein CASSPTFTGE. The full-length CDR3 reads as CASSPTFTGELFF.

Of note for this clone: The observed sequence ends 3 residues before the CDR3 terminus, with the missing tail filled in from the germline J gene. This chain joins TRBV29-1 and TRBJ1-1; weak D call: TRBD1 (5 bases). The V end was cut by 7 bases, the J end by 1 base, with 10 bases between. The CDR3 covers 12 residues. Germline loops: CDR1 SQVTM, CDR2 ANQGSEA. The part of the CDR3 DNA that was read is TGCAGCGCAGGGCTACCGAACACTGAA. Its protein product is CSAGLPNTE. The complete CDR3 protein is CSAGLPNTEAFF.

The CDR3 bases that were read are TGTGCCAGCTCTCAGGACAGACAAGAGACC. Translated, it gives CASSQDRQET. The whole CDR3 protein is CASSQDRQETQYF. This rearrangement joins TRBV18 to TRBJ2-5; D is perhaps TRBD1 (6 bases). Read coverage stops 3 residues before the CDR3 terminus; the germline J gene supplies the remainder. Trimming removed 6 bases at V and 2 bases at J, with 10 bases between. CDR1 and CDR2 from the germline V gene are KGHSH and LQKENI. This CDR3 spans 13 amino acids.

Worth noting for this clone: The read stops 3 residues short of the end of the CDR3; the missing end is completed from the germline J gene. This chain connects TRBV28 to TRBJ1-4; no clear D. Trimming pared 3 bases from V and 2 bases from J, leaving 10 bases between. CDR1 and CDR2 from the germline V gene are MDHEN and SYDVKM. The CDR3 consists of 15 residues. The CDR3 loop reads CASSFQDPTNEKLFF. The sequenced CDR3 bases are TGTGCCAGCAGTTTTCAGGATCCTACTAATGAAAAA. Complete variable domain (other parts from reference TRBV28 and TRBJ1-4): DVKVTQSSRYLVKRTGEKVFLECVQDMDHENMFWYRQDPGLGLRLIYFSYDVKMKEKGDIPEGYSVSREKKERFSLILESASTNQTSMYLCASSFQDPTNEKLFFGSGTQLSVL.

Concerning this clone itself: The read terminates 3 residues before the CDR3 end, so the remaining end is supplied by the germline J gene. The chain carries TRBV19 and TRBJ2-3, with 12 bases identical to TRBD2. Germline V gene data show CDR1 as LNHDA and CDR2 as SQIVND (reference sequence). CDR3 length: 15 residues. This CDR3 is CASTNLAGGPVTQYF. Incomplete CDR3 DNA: TGTGCCAGTACCAATCTAGCGGGAGGGCCCGTGACG.